This TCR beta chain is drawn from a study of T-cell reconstitution after alpha-beta-depleted transplantation in children. In this sample, this clonotype turned up a few times. The J segment lost 6 bases and the V segment lost 8 bases, leaving 6 bases of the junction unmatched. This CDR3 contains 13 residues. Germline CDR1 and CDR2: LNHDA and SQIVND (reference sequence). Unique molecular identifiers were built into the TCRbeta library. TCRdb fed the PCR reads into MiXCR, producing one record per CDR3 protein. The sample includes about 470,000 distinct CDR3 sequences, around two fifths of them seen just once.

The TCR sequence derives from a girl aged 2-10 years with aplastic anemia, due to receive a stem cell transplant. The source was PBMCs, collected before TCRalphabeta/CD19-depleted stem cell transplant. V is TRBV19 and J is TRBJ1-5; TRBD1 agrees at 8 bases. The CDR3 here is CASAAGGPQPQHF. CDR3 bases: TGTGCCAGTGCAGCAGGGGGCCCTCAGCCCCAGCATTTT.